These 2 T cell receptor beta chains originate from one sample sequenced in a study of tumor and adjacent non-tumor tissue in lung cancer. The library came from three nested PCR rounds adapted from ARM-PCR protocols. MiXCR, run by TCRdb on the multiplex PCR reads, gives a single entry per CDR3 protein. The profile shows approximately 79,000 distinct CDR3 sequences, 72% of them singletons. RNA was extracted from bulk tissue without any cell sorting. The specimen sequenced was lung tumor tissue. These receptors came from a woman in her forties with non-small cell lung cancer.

CDR3 DNA sequence: TGCAGCGCGAGTGGACAGAGTCCTGCTGTCTACGAGCAGTACTTC. The encoded protein is CSASGQSPAVYEQYF. The V call is TRBV29-1, the J call TRBJ2-7; a possible D gene is TRBD1 (6 bases). The germline V and J ends were trimmed by 7 bases and 3 bases, with 22 bases remaining between them. The CDR3 is 15 residues long. Per germline, CDR1 SQVTM and CDR2 ANQGSEA.

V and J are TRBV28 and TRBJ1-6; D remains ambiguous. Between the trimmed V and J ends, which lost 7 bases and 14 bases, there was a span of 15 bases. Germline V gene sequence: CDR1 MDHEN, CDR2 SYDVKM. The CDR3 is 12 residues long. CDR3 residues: CASNFTASSLHF. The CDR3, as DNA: TGTGCCAGCAATTTCACGGCCTCATCCCTCCACTTT. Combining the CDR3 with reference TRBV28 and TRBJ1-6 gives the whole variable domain DVKVTQSSRYLVKRTGEKVFLECVQDMDHENMFWYRQDPGLGLRLIYFSYDVKMKEKGDIPEGYSVSREKKERFSLILESASTNQTSMYLCASNFTASSLHFGNGTRLTVT.